Shown below are 32 T cell receptor beta chains from a single sample sequenced in a study of lymphopenia after photon versus proton radiotherapy. Sequenced by immunoSEQ multiplex PCR; TCRdb stores in-frame clones only, minus some. The sample has fewer than 30,000 clones; around 90% are singletons. Sequenced material: peripheral blood, taken from a patient treated with photon-based radiotherapy. The source of these receptors is a man between 45 and 60 years old with gastric cancer.

The chain is built from TRBV11-3 and TRBJ2-2; D is possibly TRBD1 or TRBD2 (6 bases each). V lost 2 bases and J 0 bases, leaving 10 bases between the germline ends. The germline gives CDR1 SGHNT, CDR2 YENEEA. The CDR3 covers 16 residues. CDR3: CASSLRGPTNTGELFF. The CDR3 DNA reads TGTGCCAGCAGCTTACGGGGGCCAACGAACACCGGGGAGCTGTTTTTT.

This chain's CDR3 is CASSIKTGTGGNYGYTF. The CDR3 region has the DNA TGCGCCAGCAGTATAAAGACCGGGACAGGGGGGAACTATGGCTACACCTTC. The chain has TRBV5-1 and TRBJ1-2; 11 nucleotides agree with TRBD1. The CDR3 runs 17 residues. Germline CDR1 reads SGHRS; CDR2 reads YFSETQ. V was clipped by 5 bases and J by 2 bases; unmatched bases: 11.

The chain combines TRBV19 with TRBJ1-4, with a weak D call TRBD1 (5 bases). Germline V gene data show CDR1 as LNHDA and CDR2 as SQIVND (reference sequence). V was shortened by 6 bases and J by 5 bases, with 7 bases between the two germline ends. The CDR3 contains 12 residues. In DNA form, the CDR3 reads TGTGCCAGTAGGACAGTAAATGAAAAACTGTTTTTT. Protein: CASRTVNEKLFF.

Here the CDR3 reads CASSQVQTGVGQPQHF. In DNA, the CDR3 is TGCGCCAGCAGCCAAGTGCAGACAGGGGTAGGTCAGCCCCAGCATTTT. The rearrangement links TRBV4-1 to TRBJ1-5; 8 positions match TRBD1. CDR1 is MGHRA and CDR2 is YSYEKL in the germline V gene. The trim removed 1 base at V and 6 bases at J, leaving 8 bases unmatched. This CDR3 region has 16 residues.

The CDR3 DNA follows: TGTGCCACCAGCAGAGATAAGGGACAGGGCTCCTACGAGCAGTACTTC. It translates to CATSRDKGQGSYEQYF. V usage is TRBV15 and J usage is TRBJ2-7; 9 bases align to TRBD1. V was clipped by 0 bases and J by 0 bases; unmatched bases: 3. Per germline, CDR1 LNHNV and CDR2 YYDKDF (reference sequence). The CDR3 spans 16 residues.

The chain carries TRBV13 and TRBJ2-7, with unresolved D. The CDR3 is 11 amino acids. Germline assignment: CDR1 PRHDT and CDR2 FYEKMQ (reference sequence). Deletions cut 0 bases from V and 6 bases from J, with 3 bases between. The CDR3 DNA follows: TGTGCCAGCAGCTTAGGCCCCGAGCAGTACTTC. Amino acids: CASSLGPEQYF.

This sequence joins TRBV4-3 and TRBJ2-3, with D unclear. The V gene lost 4 bases and the J gene lost 9 bases, with 17 bases spanning the gap. Germline loops: CDR1 LGHNA, CDR2 YSLEER. The CDR3 has 14 amino acids. CDR3 sequence (DNA): TGCGCCAGCAGCCTCACCCCATCAAAGGCGACGCAGTATTTT. It is translated as CASSLTPSKATQYF.

The genes are TRBV5-1 and TRBJ2-3, with a tentative D call TRBD1 (6 bases). Trimming shortened V by 5 bases and J by 2 bases, and 12 bases separated the two germline ends. Germline lookup yields CDR1 SGHRS and CDR2 YFSETQ. The CDR3 extends over 14 amino acids. The CDR3 loop reads CASSWGQITDTQYF. CDR3 DNA sequence: TGCGCCAGCAGTTGGGGACAAATCACAGATACGCAGTATTTT.

The V call is TRBV15, the J call TRBJ1-5; TRBD1 might be the D (5 bases). Trimming took off 0 bases at V and 1 base at J, with 13 bases between the two ends. Looked up from germline, CDR1 is LNHNV and CDR2 is YYDKDF (reference sequence). The CDR3 loop spans 17 amino acids. The CDR3 loop reads CATSRDAGRRSNQPQHF. The CDR3 DNA reads TGTGCCACCAGCAGAGATGCAGGGAGGAGGAGCAATCAGCCCCAGCATTTT.

This chain uses TRBV7-2 with TRBJ2-2; D uncertain. V gave up 5 bases and J gave up 2 bases, with 15 bases separating them. CDR3 length: 16 amino acids. Germline V CDR1 and CDR2: SGHTA, FQGNSA. The CDR3 nucleotides are TGTGCCAGCAGCCGTACATCCCTTTCTAACACCGGGGAGCTGTTTTTT. Protein product: CASSRTSLSNTGELFF.

With regard to this clone: Distinct nucleotide sequences in the sample also encode this CDR3. The J gene is TRBJ2-5, the V gene TRBV7-3; 9 bases are shared with TRBD2. The CDR3 has 14 amino acids. Germline CDR1 reads SGHTA; CDR2 reads FQGTGA. Germline trimming cut 0 bases from V and 5 bases from J; bases unmatched to any gene: 1. CDR3: CASSLTSGGETQYF. As DNA, the CDR3 is TGTGCCAGCAGCTTAACTAGCGGGGGTGAGACCCAGTACTTC.

The rearrangement uses TRBV25-1 and TRBJ2-7, with D uncertain. Deletions cut 10 bases from V and 6 bases from J, with 7 bases between. Germline CDR1 and CDR2: MGHDK and SYGVNS. There are 9 residues in the CDR3. The CDR3 DNA sequence: TGTGCCACCACTGTCGAGCAGTACTTC. Encoded protein: CATTVEQYF.

The sample holds a few counts of this clone. The chain employs TRBV7-2 and TRBJ2-5; 8 nucleotides align to TRBD1. V shed 4 bases and J 5 bases; nucleotides not matched to a gene: 9. CDR1 and CDR2 from the germline V gene are SGHTA and FQGNSA. This CDR3 is 15 amino acids long. The CDR3 DNA sequence: TGTGCCAGCAGCTCAACCCGACAGGGGACGGAGACCCAGTACTTC. This gives the protein CASSSTRQGTETQYF.

CDR3 in amino acids: CSVSLAGGETQYF. CDR3 in DNA: TGCAGCGTGAGCTTAGCGGGGGGAGAGACCCAGTACTTC. The chain links TRBV29-1 to TRBJ2-5; the match to TRBD2 covers 10 bases. V was pared by 6 bases and J by 4 bases, with 5 bases of the junction left unmatched. Per germline, CDR1 SQVTM and CDR2 ANQGSEA. The CDR3 extends over 13 amino acids.

The chain has TRBV21-1 and TRBJ2-3; no check of the table's D call, TRBD2, against the DNA was made. TRBV21-1 is a pseudogene locus. This CDR3 comprises 13 residues. In DNA form, the CDR3 reads TGTGCCCCTAAGACTAGCGGCACAGATACGCAGTATTTT. This translates into CAPKTSGTDTQYF.

The rearrangement uses TRBV7-6 and TRBJ1-3, with unresolved D. The CDR3 extends over 13 amino acids. Trimming removed 5 bases from V and 4 bases from J, with 9 bases in between. In germline, CDR1 is SGHVS, CDR2 FNYEAQ. The chain's CDR3 is CASSHSLGNTIYF. The DNA for the CDR3 is TGTGCCAGCAGCCACTCGTTAGGAAACACCATATATTTT.

V is TRBV6-4 and J is TRBJ2-1, with a possible D match to TRBD1 (6 bases). CDR3 length: 14 amino acids. Germline V gene lookup returns CDR1 MRHNA and CDR2 SNTAGT. V was cut by 4 bases and J by 7 bases, with 14 bases left in between. The CDR3 reads CASSAGTRGNEQFF. CDR3 sequence (DNA): TGTGCCAGCAGTGCTGGGACAAGGGGGAATGAGCAGTTCTTC.

V and J are TRBV6-5 and TRBJ1-3, with a weak D call TRBD1 (5 bases). This CDR3 spans 14 amino acids. Germline-derived CDR1 and CDR2 are MNHEY and SVGAGI. V lost 4 bases and J 2 bases, leaving 9 bases between the germline ends. CDR3 residues: CASSSRATGNTIYF. The CDR3 region has the DNA TGTGCCAGCAGTTCCAGGGCTACTGGAAACACCATATATTTT.

The J gene is TRBJ1-2, the V gene TRBV19; D is possibly TRBD1 (6 bases). Trimming cost V 8 bases and J 4 bases, with 14 bases left between them. The CDR3 contains 13 residues. Germline CDR1 and CDR2: LNHDA and SQIVND (reference sequence). The CDR3 protein is CASSTGSGYGYTF. In nucleotides, the CDR3 is TGTGCCAGTTCCACAGGGTCTGGCTATGGCTACACCTTC.

In its sample, this clone was seen a few times. This sequence joins TRBV9 and TRBJ2-2; D gene ambiguous. The length of the CDR3 is 13 residues. The germline V gene encodes CDR1 SGDLS and CDR2 YYNGEE. Trimming pared 0 bases from V and 6 bases from J, leaving 6 bases between. The chain's CDR3 is CASSVVIPGELFF. As DNA, the CDR3 is TGTGCCAGCAGCGTAGTAATCCCCGGGGAGCTGTTTTTT.

The chain combines TRBV6-4 with TRBJ2-3; 7 nucleotides match TRBD2. This CDR3 is 14 amino acids long. Germline CDR1 and CDR2: MRHNA and SNTAGT. V shed 0 bases, J shed 6 bases, and the junction held 3 bases outside the gene matches. The CDR3 here is CASSDSGGSDTQYF. The CDR3 nucleotides read TGTGCCAGCAGTGACTCGGGGGGGTCCGATACGCAGTATTTT.

The J gene is TRBJ1-1, the V gene TRBV18; TRBD1 might be the D (5 bases). This CDR3 is built from 14 residues. Germline loops: CDR1 KGHSH, CDR2 LQKENI. V gave up 8 bases and J gave up 2 bases, with 15 bases separating them. The CDR3 spells CASRQGAGNTEAFF. The CDR3 bases are TGTGCCAGCCGACAAGGGGCAGGTAACACTGAAGCTTTCTTT. Variable domain in full (rest from reference TRBV18 and TRBJ1-1): NAGVMQNPRHLVRRRGQEARLRCSPMKGHSHVYWYRQLPEEGLKFMVYLQKENIIDESGMPKERFSAEFPKEGPSILRIQQVVRGDSAAYFCASRQGAGNTEAFFGQGTRLTVV.

This clone has just a few counts. The chain uses TRBV6-6 and TRBJ1-1, with 7 bases that match TRBD1. CDR1 and CDR2 (germline): MNHNY, SVGAGI (reference sequence). The CDR3 is 13 amino acids. With V trimmed by 5 bases and J by 8 bases, 8 bases remained unmatched. CDR3 loop: CASSTRQGGEAFF. The CDR3 DNA is TGTGCCAGCAGTACACGACAGGGTGGGGAAGCTTTCTTT.

This sequence joins TRBV9 and TRBJ2-3; 9 bases line up with TRBD1. Trimming removed 3 bases from V and 4 bases from J; junction bases left unmatched: 3. This CDR3 has 14 amino acids. Germline V CDR1 and CDR2: SGDLS, YYNGEE. The CDR3: CASSEDRGADTQYF. CDR3 bases: TGTGCCAGCAGCGAGGACAGGGGAGCAGATACGCAGTATTTT.

This clone is a singleton in its sample. This CDR3 is also generated by other DNA sequences in the sample. The V and J genes are TRBV7-2 and TRBJ2-7; perhaps TRBD1 as D (5 bases). CDR1 and CDR2 from the germline V gene are SGHTA and FQGNSA. Between the trimmed V and J ends, which lost 5 bases and 4 bases, there was a span of 21 bases. The CDR3 is 16 residues long. For the CDR3, the DNA is TGTGCCAGCAGCCCGGAGACAGCCCTTACCTCGTACGAGCAGTACTTC. This codes for CASSPETALTSYEQYF.

The chain is built from TRBV18 and TRBJ2-7; TRBD2 agrees at 12 bases. The ends lost 2 bases at V and 4 bases at J; junction bases unmatched: 3. The length of the CDR3 is 15 residues. CDR1 is KGHSH, CDR2 LQKENI, per germline. The chain's CDR3 is CASSPATSGGYEQYV. The CDR3 DNA follows: TGTGCCAGCTCACCAGCGACTAGCGGGGGTTACGAGCAGTACGTC.

This clone came up a few times. This chain connects TRBV6-1 to TRBJ2-1; no definite D call. The ends were cut back, 7 bases at V and 0 bases at J, with 10 bases in the middle. Germline CDR1 reads MNHNS; CDR2 reads SASEGT. CDR3 length equals 14 residues. CDR3 sequence (DNA): TGTGCCAGCATACCGCTCCGCTCCTACAATGAGCAGTTCTTC. Translation: CASIPLRSYNEQFF.

This chain links TRBV2 with TRBJ1-5; 9 bases map to TRBD1. In germline, CDR1 is SNHLY, CDR2 FYNNEI. V was pared by 6 bases and J by 7 bases, with 10 bases of the junction left unmatched. The CDR3 runs to 15 residues. The CDR3 DNA reads as TGTGCCAGCAGGGGAACAGGGGGCGCGGGACAGCCCCAGCATTTT. Protein product: CASRGTGGAGQPQHF.

The chain has TRBV30 and TRBJ1-2, with D unresolved. Trimming cost V 2 bases and J 2 bases, with 3 bases left between them. Germline V gene lookup returns CDR1 GTSNPN and CDR2 SVGIG (reference sequence). The CDR3 is made up of 11 amino acids. CDR3 region: CAWSLNYGYTF. CDR3 nucleotides: TGTGCCTGGAGTCTGAACTATGGCTACACCTTC.

V gene TRBV5-6 combines with J gene TRBJ2-1, with D hard to call. The CDR3 totals 14 residues. Germline values: CDR1 SGHDT, CDR2 YYEEEE. V was cut by 0 bases and J by 4 bases, with 8 bases left in between. In DNA, the CDR3 is TGTGCCAGCAGCTTGGCCTGGTCATACAATGAGCAGTTCTTC. Amino acid sequence: CASSLAWSYNEQFF. Variable domain in full (rest from reference TRBV5-6 and TRBJ2-1): DAGVTQSPTHLIKTRGQQVTLRCSPKSGHDTVSWYQQALGQGPQFIFQYYEEEERQRGNFPDRFSGHQFPNYSSELNVNALLLGDSALYLCASSLAWSYNEQFFGPGTRLTVL.

The rearrangement links TRBV6-6 to TRBJ1-2; 10 positions match TRBD1. The trim removed 7 bases at V and 2 bases at J, leaving 10 bases unmatched. The CDR3 is 16 amino acids. Per the germline V gene, CDR1 is MNHNY and CDR2 is SVGAGI (reference sequence). The CDR3: CASTSGTGARNYGYTF. The DNA for the CDR3 is TGTGCCAGCACTTCCGGGACAGGGGCCAGAAACTATGGCTACACCTTC.

The chain is built from TRBV4-1 and TRBJ1-1, with TRBD1 as a possible D gene (6 bases). Germline V gene sequence: CDR1 MGHRA, CDR2 YSYEKL. The CDR3 is made up of 15 amino acids. The ends were cut back, 0 bases at V and 4 bases at J, with 12 bases in the middle. Written as DNA, the CDR3 is TGCGCCAGCAGCCAAGATCGACTGGGGGCCACTGAAGCTTTCTTT. Its translation: CASSQDRLGATEAFF.